This T cell receptor beta chain was captured by sequencing in a study of shared clonotypes between healthy human individuals. This clone occurred once. Its antigen remains unidentified. Each PCR replicate from the sorted subsets contained around 0.2 ug DNA, which is some 31,000 T cell genomes. The repertoire was sequenced with immunoSEQ multiplex PCR; TCRdb's copy has only in-frame clones and lacks some. The repertoire holds 1.4 million or so clones, around 98.5% seen once, with about 0.35% in the top ten. Study results and limitations: The low donor count limited represented genetic and exposure-history diversity.

Sequenced: naive CD4+ T cells sorted from blood. The subset is: CD45RA+ positively selected. The TCR comes from a man aged 25-40 years in good health.

The CDR3 nucleotides are TGCGCCAGCAGCTTGATTTCGGGTCAGGACTACTCCTACGAGCAGTACTTC. Translation gives CASSLISGQDYSYEQYF. This chain connects TRBV5-1 to TRBJ2-7, with TRBD2 as a possible D gene (6 bases). The germline CDR1 and CDR2 sequences are SGHRS and YFSETQ. The V and J ends lost 1 base and 0 bases respectively, with 17 bases between them. The CDR3 covers 17 residues. The full variable domain, its missing parts supplied by reference TRBV5-1 and TRBJ2-7, is KAGVTQTPRYLIKTRGQQVTLSCSPISGHRSVSWYQQTPGQGLQFLFEYFSETQRNKGNFPGRFSGRQFSNSRSEMNVSTLELGDSALYLCASSLISGQDYSYEQYFGPGTRLTVT.